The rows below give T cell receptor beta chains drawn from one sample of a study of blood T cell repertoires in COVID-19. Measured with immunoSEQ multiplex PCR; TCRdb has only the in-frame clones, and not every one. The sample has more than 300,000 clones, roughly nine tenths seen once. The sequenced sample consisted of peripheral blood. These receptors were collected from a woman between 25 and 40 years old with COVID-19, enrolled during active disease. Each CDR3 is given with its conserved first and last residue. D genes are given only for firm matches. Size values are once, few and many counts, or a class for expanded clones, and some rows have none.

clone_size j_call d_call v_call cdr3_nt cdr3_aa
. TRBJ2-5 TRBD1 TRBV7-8 TGTGCCAGCAACATAGGGACAGTTCGGGAGACCCAGTACTTC CASNIGTVRETQYF
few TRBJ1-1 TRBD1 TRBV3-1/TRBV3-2 TGTGCCAGCAGCCAAGAACTCACCTCACCGGGGACAGCGGACGTCACTGAAGCTTTCTTT CASSQELTSPGTADVTEAFF
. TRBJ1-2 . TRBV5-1 TGCGCCAGCAGCTTGGGGCGGCGATTTGGTTATGGCTACACCTTC CASSLGRRFGYGYTF
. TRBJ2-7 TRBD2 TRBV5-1 TGCGCCAGCAGCTTATGGCTAGCGGGGGGGCGTGGCGAGCAGTACTTC CASSLWLAGGRGEQYF
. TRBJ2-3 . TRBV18 TGTGCCAGCTCACCAGGGGCTAGCACAGATACGCAGTATTTT CASSPGASTDTQYF
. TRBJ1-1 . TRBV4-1 TGCGCCAGCAGCCAAACTAGAGTTGTGGAGGCTTTCTTT CASSQTRVVEAFF
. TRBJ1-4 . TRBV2 TGTGCCAGCAGTGAACAGGGGCTTGCAGAAAAACTGTTTTTT CASSEQGLAEKLFF
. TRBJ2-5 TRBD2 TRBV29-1 TGCAGCGTTGTTGGCGGGGGGGGCCGGGAGACCCAGTACTTC CSVVGGGGRETQYF
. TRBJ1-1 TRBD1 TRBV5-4 TGTGCCAGCAGCCCTCAGGGGGGTGTCACTGAAGCTTTCTTT CASSPQGGVTEAFF
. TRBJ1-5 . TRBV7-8 TGTGCCAGCAGTCCGGAAGCGGGGGGTACGGGCAATCAGCCCCAGCATTTT CASSPEAGGTGNQPQHF
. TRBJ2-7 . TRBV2 TGTGCCAGCAGACTACCGTCCTACGAGCAGTACTTC CASRLPSYEQYF
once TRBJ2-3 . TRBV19 TGTGCCAGTAGCCTAGAGGGACTCCCCACAGATACGCAGTATTTT CASSLEGLPTDTQYF
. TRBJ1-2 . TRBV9 TGTGCCAGCAGCCTTACAGGGTCAGACTATGGCTACACCTTC CASSLTGSDYGYTF
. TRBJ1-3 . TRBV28 TGTGCCAGCAGTTTAGGGCATGGATGGAGGGGCTCTGGAAACACCATATATTTT CASSLGHGWRGSGNTIYF
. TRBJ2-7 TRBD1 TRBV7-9 TGTGCCAGCAGCCCCCGGGACAGGGGTATCTACGAGCAGTACTTC CASSPRDRGIYEQYF
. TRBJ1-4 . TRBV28 TGTGCCAGCACCTCCGGCGGGTACTATGAAAAACTGTTTTTT CASTSGGYYEKLFF
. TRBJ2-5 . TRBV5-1 TGCGCCAGCAGCTTGGGAGGGTCGGAGACCCAGTACTTC CASSLGGSETQYF
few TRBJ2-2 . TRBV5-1 TGCGCCAGCAGCACCCTAGATTCGTCAGGGGAGCTGTTTTTT CASSTLDSSGELFF
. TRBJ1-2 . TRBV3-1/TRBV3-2 TGTGCCAGCAGCCAAGATACCGCCCGGGGGGGGATCACCTTC CASSQDTARGGITF
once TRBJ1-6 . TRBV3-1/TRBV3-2 TGTGCCAGCAGCCAAGATTCTGTGAATTCACCCCTCCACTTT CASSQDSVNSPLHF
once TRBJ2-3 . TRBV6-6 TGTGCCAGCAGTCCCGGTTTGAGGGGGGGTACAGATACGCAGTATTTT CASSPGLRGGTDTQYF
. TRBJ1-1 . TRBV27 TGTGCCAGCAGTACTAACTGGAGGACGGGAGCTTTCTTT CASSTNWRTGAFF
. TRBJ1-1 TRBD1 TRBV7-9 TGTGCCAGCAGCAGTCAGGGGGCGAGCACTGAAGCTTTCTTT CASSSQGASTEAFF
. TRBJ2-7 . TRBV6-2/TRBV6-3 TGTGCCAGCAGTTACCTCAAGCGACCAGCAACGGAGCAGTACTTC CASSYLKRPATEQYF
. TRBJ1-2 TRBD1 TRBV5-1 TGCGCCAGCAGCCAAGGTGGGACAGGGGGCTTTGGCTACACCTTC CASSQGGTGGFGYTF
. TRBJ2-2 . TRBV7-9 TGTGCCAGCAGCCAGGGGGGCACCGGGGAGCTGTTTTTT CASSQGGTGELFF
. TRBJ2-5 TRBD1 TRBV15 TGTGCCACCAGCAGAGAACGACAGGGCCAAGAGACCCAGTACTTC CATSRERQGQETQYF
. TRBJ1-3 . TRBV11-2 TGTGCCAGCAGCCCGCAGGTTTCTGGAAACACCATATATTTT CASSPQVSGNTIYF
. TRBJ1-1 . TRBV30 TGTGCCTGGAGTCAGATAGCAGGGCAAGCTTTCTTT CAWSQIAGQAFF
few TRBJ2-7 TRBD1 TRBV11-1 TGTGCCAGCAGCTCACTTTGGGGGCAGGGGGCCAACGAGCAGTACTTC CASSSLWGQGANEQYF
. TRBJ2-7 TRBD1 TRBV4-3 TGCGCCAGCAGCCCGGGGCCGGGACAGGGGGCCTACGAGCAGTACTTC CASSPGPGQGAYEQYF
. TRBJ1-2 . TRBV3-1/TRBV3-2 TGTGCCAGCAGCCGACGGGAACTGAACTATGGCTACACCTTC CASSRRELNYGYTF
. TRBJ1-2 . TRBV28 TGTGCCAGCTCCAGGGAGGCAGGGTATGGCTACACCTTC CASSREAGYGYTF
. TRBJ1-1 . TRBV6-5 TGTGCCAGCTCAAGTTCGGGGGTGGGGTTCACTGAAGCTTTCTTT CASSSSGVGFTEAFF
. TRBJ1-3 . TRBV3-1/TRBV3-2 TGTGCCAGCAGCCAAGGGTGGGACTCATCTGGAAACACCATATATTTT CASSQGWDSSGNTIYF
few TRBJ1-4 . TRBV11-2 TGTGCCAGCAGCTATTCGACAGTTACCACGAATGAAAAACTGTTTTTT CASSYSTVTTNEKLFF
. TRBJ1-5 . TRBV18 TGTGCCAGCTCACCGGGTACAGCGGCCCAGCATTTT CASSPGTAAQHF
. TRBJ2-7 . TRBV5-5 TGTGCCAGCAGCTCCCCTTGGGCAGGGCTAAACGAGCAGTACTTC CASSSPWAGLNEQYF
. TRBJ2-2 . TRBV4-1 TGCGCCAGCAGCCCAGCTCCCCAGGGTAGGACCGGGGAGCTGTTTTTT CASSPAPQGRTGELFF
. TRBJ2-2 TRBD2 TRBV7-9 TGTGCCAGCAGCCCCCGTAGCGGGGGGCTCACCGGGGAGCTGTTTTTT CASSPRSGGLTGELFF
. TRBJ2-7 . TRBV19 TGTGCCAGTAGTATATTCGGAGGGGACGAGCAGTACTTC CASSIFGGDEQYF
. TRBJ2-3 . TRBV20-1 TGCAGTGCTAGTGGGCGGGCCCCGCTCGTTACGCAGTATTTT CSASGRAPLVTQYF
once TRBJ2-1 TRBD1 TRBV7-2 TGTGCCAGCAGCTCCTGGACAGGGATAGATGAGCAGTTCTTC CASSSWTGIDEQFF
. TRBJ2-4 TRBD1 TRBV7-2 TGTGCCAGCAGCTTAGTAGGGGGCCTGGTCCGGGACATTCAGTACTTC CASSLVGGLVRDIQYF
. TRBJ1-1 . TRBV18 TGTGCCAGCTCACTCACAGGGAACACTGAAGCTTTCTTT CASSLTGNTEAFF
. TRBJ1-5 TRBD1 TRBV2 TGTGCCAGCACCGCCGGGACAGGGGGAAGACAGCCCCAGCATTTT CASTAGTGGRQPQHF
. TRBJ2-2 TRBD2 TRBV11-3 TGTGCCAGCAGCTTACCTAGCGGGGGCATCACCGGGGAGCTGTTTTTT CASSLPSGGITGELFF
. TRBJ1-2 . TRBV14 TGTGCCAGCAGCCAAGACAGGCATGGCTACACCTTC CASSQDRHGYTF